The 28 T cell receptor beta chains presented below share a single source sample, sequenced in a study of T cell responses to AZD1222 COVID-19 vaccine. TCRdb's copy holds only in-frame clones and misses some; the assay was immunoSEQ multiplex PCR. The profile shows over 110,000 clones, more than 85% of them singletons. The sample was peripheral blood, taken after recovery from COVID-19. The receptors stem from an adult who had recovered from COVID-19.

The DNA of the CDR3 is TGTGCCAGCAGTAGGATGGGGTTGCAGACCCAGTACTTC. Translation: CASSRMGLQTQYF. V usage is TRBV7-2 and J usage is TRBJ2-5; D uncertain. The V and J ends lost 6 bases and 6 bases respectively, with 14 bases between them. There are 13 residues in the CDR3. CDR1 and CDR2 from the germline V gene are SGHTA and FQGNSA.

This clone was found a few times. The CDR3 DNA follows: TGCAGCGTTCGGCACTATGGCTACACCTTC. This codes for CSVRHYGYTF. The J gene is TRBJ1-2, the V gene TRBV29-1, with D unclear. The CDR3 loop spans 10 amino acids. Germline values: CDR1 SQVTM, CDR2 ANQGSEA. The V end lost 5 bases, the J end lost 3 bases, and 4 bases lay between the germline ends.

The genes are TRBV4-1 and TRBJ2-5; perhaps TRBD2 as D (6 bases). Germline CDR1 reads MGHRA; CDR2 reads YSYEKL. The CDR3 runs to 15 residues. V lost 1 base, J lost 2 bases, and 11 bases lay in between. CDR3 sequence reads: CASSQVFGGQETQYF. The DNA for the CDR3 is TGCGCCAGCAGCCAAGTTTTCGGGGGACAAGAGACCCAGTACTTC.

Here the CDR3 DNA reads TGTGCCAGCAGCCAAGTAGGAGATGGGAAGCCCCAGCATTTT. Its translation is CASSQVGDGKPQHF. The chain combines TRBV3-1 (or the pseudogene TRBV3-2) with TRBJ1-5, with no clear D. The V and J ends lost 1 base and 8 bases respectively, with 12 bases between them. The V gene's germline CDR1 is LGHDT and CDR2 YNNKEL (reference sequence). CDR3 length: 14 amino acids.

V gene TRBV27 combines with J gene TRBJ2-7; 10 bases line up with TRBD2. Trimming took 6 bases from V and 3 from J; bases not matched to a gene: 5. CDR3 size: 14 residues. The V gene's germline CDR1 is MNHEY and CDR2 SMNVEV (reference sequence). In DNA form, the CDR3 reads TGTGCCAGCAGCGGACTAGCGGATATCTACGAGCAGTACTTC. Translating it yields CASSGLADIYEQYF.

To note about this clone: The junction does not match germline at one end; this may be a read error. The CDR3: CASSVLAGETGIF. CDR3 nucleotide sequence: TGTGCCAGCTCTGTGCTAGCGGGGGAGACAGGGATCTTC. The genes are TRBV18 and TRBJ2-1; 10 nucleotides agree with TRBD2. The length of the CDR3 is 13 residues. Per germline, CDR1 KGHSH and CDR2 LQKENI.

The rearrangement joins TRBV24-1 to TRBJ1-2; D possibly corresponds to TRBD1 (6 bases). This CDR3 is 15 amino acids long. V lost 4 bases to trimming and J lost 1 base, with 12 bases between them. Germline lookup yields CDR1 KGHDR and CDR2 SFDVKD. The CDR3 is CATSDSTGFNYGYTF. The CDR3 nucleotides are TGTGCCACCAGTGACTCGACAGGCTTTAACTATGGCTACACCTTC.

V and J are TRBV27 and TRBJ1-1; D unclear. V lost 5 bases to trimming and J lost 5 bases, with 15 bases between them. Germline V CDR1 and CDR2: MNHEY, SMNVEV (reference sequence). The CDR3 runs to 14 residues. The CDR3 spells CASSTLGFGTEAFF. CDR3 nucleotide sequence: TGTGCCAGCAGTACCCTCGGGTTCGGGACTGAAGCTTTCTTT.

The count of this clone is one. CDR3 coding DNA: TGTGCCAGTAGTACAAGCCCTTCTACCTATGGCTACACCTTC. Its protein is CASSTSPSTYGYTF. The V gene is TRBV19, the J gene TRBJ1-2; D is uncertain. The CDR3 runs 14 residues. CDR1 and CDR2 from the germline V gene are LNHDA and SQIVND (reference sequence). Trimming took off 4 bases at V and 4 bases at J, with 13 bases between the two ends.

CDR3 nucleotide sequence: TGTGCCAGCTCACCACCGGACAGCGCTACCTATGGCTACACCTTC. Protein product: CASSPPDSATYGYTF. The chain employs TRBV18 and TRBJ1-2, with D possibly being TRBD1 (6 bases). Between the trimmed V and J ends, which lost 0 bases and 4 bases, there was a span of 12 bases. There are 15 residues in the CDR3. CDR1 and CDR2 (germline): KGHSH, LQKENI.

The CDR3 reads CASSLVRGRETQYF. CDR3 nucleotides: TGCGCCAGCAGCTTGGTGAGGGGGAGAGAGACCCAGTACTTC. The rearrangement joins TRBV5-1 to TRBJ2-5; D may be TRBD1 (6 bases). Trimming shortened V by 0 bases and J by 4 bases, and 10 bases separated the two germline ends. Germline V gives CDR1 SGHRS, CDR2 YFSETQ. The CDR3 spans 14 residues.

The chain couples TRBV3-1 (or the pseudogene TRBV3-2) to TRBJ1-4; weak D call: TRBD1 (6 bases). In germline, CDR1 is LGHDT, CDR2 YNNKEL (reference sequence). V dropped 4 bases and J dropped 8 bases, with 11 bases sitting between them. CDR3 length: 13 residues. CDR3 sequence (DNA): TGTGCCAGCAGCCCCCCGAGGGGGGAAAAACTGTTTTTT. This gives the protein CASSPPRGEKLFF.

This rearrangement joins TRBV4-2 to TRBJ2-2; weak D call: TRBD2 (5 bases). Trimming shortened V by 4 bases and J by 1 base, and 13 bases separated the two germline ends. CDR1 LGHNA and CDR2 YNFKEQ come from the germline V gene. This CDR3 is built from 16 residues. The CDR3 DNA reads TGTGCCAGCAGCCCTTTTGAGGGAGAGAACACCGGGGAGCTGTTTTTT. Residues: CASSPFEGENTGELFF.

The CDR3 DNA follows: TGTGCCAGCAGTCCCGGGACTAGCGGGAGAGGCGAGCAGTACTTC. It yields the protein CASSPGTSGRGEQYF. The rearrangement uses TRBV2 and TRBJ2-7; 14 nucleotides agree with TRBD2. CDR1 is SNHLY and CDR2 is FYNNEI in the germline V gene. J gave up 6 bases and V 5 bases, and 6 bases lay outside the gene matches. The CDR3 contains 15 residues.

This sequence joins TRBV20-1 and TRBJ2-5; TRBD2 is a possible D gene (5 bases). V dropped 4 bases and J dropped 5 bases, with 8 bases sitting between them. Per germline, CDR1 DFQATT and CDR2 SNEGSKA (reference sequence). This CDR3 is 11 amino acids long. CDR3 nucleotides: TGCAGTGCTATTCCGGGGGAGACCCAGTACTTC. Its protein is CSAIPGETQYF.

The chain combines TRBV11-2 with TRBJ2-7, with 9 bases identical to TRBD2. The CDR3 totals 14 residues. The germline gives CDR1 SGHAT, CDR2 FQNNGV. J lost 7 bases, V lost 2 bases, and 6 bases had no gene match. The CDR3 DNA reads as TGTGCCAGCAGCTTACGCGGGAGGGCCGGAGAGCAGTACTTC. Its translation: CASSLRGRAGEQYF. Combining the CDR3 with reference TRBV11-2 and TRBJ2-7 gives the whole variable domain EAGVAQSPRYKIIEKRQSVAFWCNPISGHATLYWYQQILGQGPKLLIQFQNNGVVDDSQLPKDRFSAERLKGVDSTLKIQPAKLEDSAVYLCASSLRGRAGEQYFGPGTRLTVT.

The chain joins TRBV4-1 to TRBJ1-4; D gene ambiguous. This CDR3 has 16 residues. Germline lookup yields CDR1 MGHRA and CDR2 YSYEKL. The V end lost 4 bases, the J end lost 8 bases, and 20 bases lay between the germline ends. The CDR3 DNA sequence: TGCGCCAGCAGCCGAGAAGACCGGGCCCGCGGGGAAAAACTGTTTTTT. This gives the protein CASSREDRARGEKLFF.

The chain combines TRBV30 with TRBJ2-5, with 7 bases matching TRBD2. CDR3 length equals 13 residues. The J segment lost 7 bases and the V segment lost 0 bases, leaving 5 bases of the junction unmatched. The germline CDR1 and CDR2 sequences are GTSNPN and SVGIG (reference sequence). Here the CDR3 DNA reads TGTGCCTGGAGTGTAGAGCGGGACGGGACCCAGTACTTC. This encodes CAWSVERDGTQYF.

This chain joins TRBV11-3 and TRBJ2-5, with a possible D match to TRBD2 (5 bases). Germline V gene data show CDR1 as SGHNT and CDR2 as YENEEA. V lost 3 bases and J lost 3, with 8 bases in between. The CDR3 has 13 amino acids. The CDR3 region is CASSFRGKETQYF. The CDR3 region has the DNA TGTGCCAGCAGCTTCAGAGGGAAAGAGACCCAGTACTTC.

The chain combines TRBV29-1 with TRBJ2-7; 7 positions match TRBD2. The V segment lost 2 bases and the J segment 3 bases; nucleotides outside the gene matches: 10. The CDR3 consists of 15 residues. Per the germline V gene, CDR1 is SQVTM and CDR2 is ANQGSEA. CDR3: CSVENPAGAIYEQYF. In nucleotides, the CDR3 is TGCAGCGTTGAAAATCCCGCGGGAGCTATCTACGAGCAGTACTTC.

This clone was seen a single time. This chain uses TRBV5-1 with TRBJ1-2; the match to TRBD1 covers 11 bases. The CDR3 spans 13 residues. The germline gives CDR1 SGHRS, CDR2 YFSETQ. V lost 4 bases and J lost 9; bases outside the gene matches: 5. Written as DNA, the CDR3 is TGCGCCAGCAGCCCAGGACAGGGGGCAAGCTACACCTTC. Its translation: CASSPGQGASYTF.

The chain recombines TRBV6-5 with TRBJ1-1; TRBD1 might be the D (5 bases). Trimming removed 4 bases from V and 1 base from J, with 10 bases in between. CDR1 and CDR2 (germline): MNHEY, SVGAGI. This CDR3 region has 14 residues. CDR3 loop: CASSSQGSNTEAFF. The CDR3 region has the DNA TGTGCCAGCAGTTCCCAGGGATCGAACACTGAAGCTTTCTTT.

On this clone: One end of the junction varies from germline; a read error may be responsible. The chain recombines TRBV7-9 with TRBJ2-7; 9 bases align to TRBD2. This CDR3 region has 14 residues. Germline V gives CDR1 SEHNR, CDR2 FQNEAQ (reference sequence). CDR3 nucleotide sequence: TGTGCCAGCAGCCTAGCGGGACAATCCTACGAGCAGTACTTC. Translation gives CASSLAGQSYEQYF.

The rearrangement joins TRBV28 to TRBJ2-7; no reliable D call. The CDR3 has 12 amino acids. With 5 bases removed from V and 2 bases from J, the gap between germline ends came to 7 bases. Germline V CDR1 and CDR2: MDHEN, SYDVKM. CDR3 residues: CASSLDAYEQYF. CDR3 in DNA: TGTGCCAGCAGTCTGGACGCCTACGAGCAGTACTTC.

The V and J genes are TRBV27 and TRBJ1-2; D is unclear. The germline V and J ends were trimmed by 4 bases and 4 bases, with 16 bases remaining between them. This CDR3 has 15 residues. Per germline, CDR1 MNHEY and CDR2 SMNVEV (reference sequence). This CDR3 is CASSSEPDPIYGYTF. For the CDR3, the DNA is TGTGCCAGCAGTTCCGAGCCAGATCCTATCTATGGCTACACCTTC.

As DNA, the CDR3 is TGTGCCAGCTCACCACCCCAAGCGCGGGTTGGCGGGTACGAGCAGTACTTC. This encodes CASSPPQARVGGYEQYF. The rearrangement joins TRBV18 to TRBJ2-7, with D maybe TRBD2 (5 bases). CDR1 and CDR2 from the germline V gene are KGHSH and LQKENI. Trimming stripped 0 bases from V and 4 bases from J, with 19 bases between. The CDR3 extends over 17 amino acids.

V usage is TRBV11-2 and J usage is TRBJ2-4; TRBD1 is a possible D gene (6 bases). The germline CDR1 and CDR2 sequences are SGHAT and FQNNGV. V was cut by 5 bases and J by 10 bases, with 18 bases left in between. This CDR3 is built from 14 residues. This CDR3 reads CASSPTGTLGIQYF. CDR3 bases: TGTGCCAGCAGCCCTACCGGGACATTGGGGATTCAGTACTTC.

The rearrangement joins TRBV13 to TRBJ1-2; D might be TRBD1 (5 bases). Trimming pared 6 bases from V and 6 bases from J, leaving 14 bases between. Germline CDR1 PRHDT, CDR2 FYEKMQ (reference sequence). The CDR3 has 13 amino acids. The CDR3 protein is CASSFRDVNGYTF. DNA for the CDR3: TGTGCCAGCAGTTTCCGGGACGTGAATGGCTACACCTTC.